This is a list of T cell receptor beta chains from one sample in a study of shared clonotypes between healthy human individuals. The method was immunoSEQ multiplex PCR; TCRdb's version includes in-frame clones alone and lacks a portion of them. The sample lists more than 2,000,000 clones, about 92% occurring once. The sequenced material came from naive CD4+ T cells sorted from blood. The source is a man between 18 and 29 years old in good health. The CDR3 runs from the conserved cysteine through the conserved F or W. Fields, in order: D gene, clone size, J gene, V gene, CDR3 DNA, CDR3 protein. The D gene is left open where the match is weak. Size tells how often a clone was seen (once, few, many) or the class of an expanded clone, and some rows leave it out.

d_gene: TRBD1; abundance: -; j_gene: TRBJ1-1; v_gene: TRBV2; CDR3nt: TGTGCCAGCAGTGAACAGGGGGCGCAGTCTGAAGCTTTCTTT; CDR3aa: CASSEQGAQSEAFF
d_gene: TRBD1; abundance: -; j_gene: TRBJ1-2; v_gene: TRBV28; CDR3nt: TGTGCCATACATGGGACAGGGGGCGCTGGGGACTATGGCTACACCTTC; CDR3aa: CAIHGTGGAGDYGYTF
d_gene: -; abundance: -; j_gene: TRBJ2-5; v_gene: TRBV18; CDR3nt: TGTGCCAGCTCACCACTCGGTACAGGAGGAGAGACCCAGTACTTC; CDR3aa: CASSPLGTGGETQYF
d_gene: -; abundance: -; j_gene: TRBJ2-5; v_gene: TRBV4-1; CDR3nt: TGCGCCAGCAGCCAAGATCCCGGGCTGCAAGAGACCCAGTACTTC; CDR3aa: CASSQDPGLQETQYF
d_gene: TRBD1; abundance: -; j_gene: TRBJ1-4; v_gene: TRBV18; CDR3nt: TGTGCCAGCTCACCCGGCAGGGGGAATGAAAAACTGTTTTTT; CDR3aa: CASSPGRGNEKLFF
d_gene: TRBD2; abundance: few; j_gene: TRBJ2-1; v_gene: TRBV6-5; CDR3nt: TGTGCCAGCCTTTCCACCGGGACTAGCGGTAATGAGCAGTTCTTC; CDR3aa: CASLSTGTSGNEQFF
d_gene: -; abundance: -; j_gene: TRBJ2-1; v_gene: TRBV2; CDR3nt: TGTGCCAGCAGTGAAGTTCGGCCCCCGATGGAGCAGTTCTTC; CDR3aa: CASSEVRPPMEQFF
d_gene: -; abundance: -; j_gene: TRBJ1-1; v_gene: TRBV6-1; CDR3nt: TGTGCCAGCAGCCTACAGGGTACTGAAGCTTTCTTT; CDR3aa: CASSLQGTEAFF
d_gene: TRBD1; abundance: -; j_gene: TRBJ1-4; v_gene: TRBV6-1; CDR3nt: TGTGCCAGCAGTGAAGTCGGGACAGGGAGTGAAAAACTGTTTTTT; CDR3aa: CASSEVGTGSEKLFF
d_gene: -; abundance: -; j_gene: TRBJ2-2; v_gene: TRBV13; CDR3nt: TGTGCCAGCAGCTTAGACCCCGGGGAGCTGTTTTTT; CDR3aa: CASSLDPGELFF
d_gene: -; abundance: -; j_gene: TRBJ2-1; v_gene: TRBV6-6; CDR3nt: TGTGCCAGCAGTTACTTACGGACCTACAATGAGCAGTTCTTC; CDR3aa: CASSYLRTYNEQFF
d_gene: -; abundance: -; j_gene: TRBJ1-6; v_gene: TRBV5-1; CDR3nt: TGCGCCAGCAGCTTGGAAATATCGGCCTATAATTCACCCCTCCACTTT; CDR3aa: CASSLEISAYNSPLHF
d_gene: TRBD1; abundance: once; j_gene: TRBJ1-1; v_gene: TRBV5-1; CDR3nt: TGCGCCAGCAGCGGTGGGACAGGGAACGATAACAGGAACACTGAAGCTTTCTTT; CDR3aa: CASSGGTGNDNRNTEAFF
d_gene: -; abundance: -; j_gene: TRBJ2-7; v_gene: TRBV7-6; CDR3nt: TGTGCCAGCAGCTTATCTACAGGGACCGAGCAGTACTTC; CDR3aa: CASSLSTGTEQYF
d_gene: TRBD2; abundance: -; j_gene: TRBJ2-1; v_gene: TRBV10-3; CDR3nt: TGTGCCATCAGTCCGGGACTAGCGGGCAGCAATGAGCAGTTCTTC; CDR3aa: CAISPGLAGSNEQFF
d_gene: TRBD1; abundance: -; j_gene: TRBJ2-5; v_gene: TRBV5-1; CDR3nt: TGCGCCAGCAGCTCTCCTAGGGGGCAGGAGACCCAGTACTTC; CDR3aa: CASSSPRGQETQYF
d_gene: -; abundance: once; j_gene: TRBJ2-2; v_gene: TRBV6-4; CDR3nt: TGTGCCAACTACATACAGGGCACCGGGGAGCTGTTTTTT; CDR3aa: CANYIQGTGELFF
d_gene: -; abundance: once; j_gene: TRBJ1-1; v_gene: TRBV7-2; CDR3nt: TGTGCCAGCAGCTTATTGAAATCGCAGGGCCACATGAACACTGAAGCTTTCTTT; CDR3aa: CASSLLKSQGHMNTEAFF
d_gene: -; abundance: once; j_gene: TRBJ2-2; v_gene: TRBV2; CDR3nt: TGTGCCAGCAGCCCAACCACAGGGACCCCCGGGGAGCTGTTTTTT; CDR3aa: CASSPTTGTPGELFF
d_gene: TRBD1; abundance: -; j_gene: TRBJ1-2; v_gene: TRBV5-4; CDR3nt: TGTGCCAGCAGCAGACCGGGACAGGGGAAGGGCTACACCTTC; CDR3aa: CASSRPGQGKGYTF
d_gene: TRBD2; abundance: -; j_gene: TRBJ2-5; v_gene: TRBV11-2; CDR3nt: TGTGCCAGCAGCTCTGGGACTAGCGGGAGGGCGTGGGAGACCCAGTACTTC; CDR3aa: CASSSGTSGRAWETQYF
d_gene: -; abundance: -; j_gene: TRBJ1-1; v_gene: TRBV4-1; CDR3nt: TGCGCCAGCAGCCAACCAGACAGGAACACTGAAGCTTTCTTT; CDR3aa: CASSQPDRNTEAFF
d_gene: -; abundance: -; j_gene: TRBJ2-7; v_gene: TRBV20-1; CDR3nt: TGCAGTGCTCAGGGAGGATACGAGCAGTACTTC; CDR3aa: CSAQGGYEQYF
d_gene: -; abundance: -; j_gene: TRBJ2-1; v_gene: TRBV6-1; CDR3nt: TGTGCCAGCAGGAGGGGGGGGAGGGAAAATGAGCAGTTCTTC; CDR3aa: CASRRGGRENEQFF
d_gene: -; abundance: -; j_gene: TRBJ1-1; v_gene: TRBV1; CDR3nt: TGCACCAGCAGCCAAGATAAGCACCTCGGGGCTTTCTTT; CDR3aa: CTSSQDKHLGAFF
d_gene: TRBD2; abundance: -; j_gene: TRBJ2-7; v_gene: TRBV25-1; CDR3nt: TGTGCCAGCAGTGAATTACGGACTAGCGCTTACGAGCAGTACTTC; CDR3aa: CASSELRTSAYEQYF
d_gene: TRBD1; abundance: once; j_gene: TRBJ2-1; v_gene: TRBV7-2; CDR3nt: TGTGCCAGCAGCTTAGTTACTGACGGGACAGGGCAGTTCTTC; CDR3aa: CASSLVTDGTGQFF
d_gene: TRBD1; abundance: -; j_gene: TRBJ2-5; v_gene: TRBV25-1; CDR3nt: TGTGCCAGCAGGGGACAGGGTGGTGCAGAGACCCAGTACTTC; CDR3aa: CASRGQGGAETQYF
d_gene: -; abundance: -; j_gene: TRBJ2-2; v_gene: TRBV9; CDR3nt: TGTGCCAGCAGCGTCTCCGGGACAAAGAACACCGGGGAGCTGTTTTTT; CDR3aa: CASSVSGTKNTGELFF
d_gene: -; abundance: -; j_gene: TRBJ2-7; v_gene: TRBV2; CDR3nt: TGTGCCAGCAGCCGAGCAGGCTACGAGCAGTACTTC; CDR3aa: CASSRAGYEQYF
d_gene: TRBD1; abundance: -; j_gene: TRBJ2-7; v_gene: TRBV30; CDR3nt: TGTGCCTGGGCGGACAGGGGGCGCGTCCCCTGGAACTTC; CDR3aa: CAWADRGRVPWNF